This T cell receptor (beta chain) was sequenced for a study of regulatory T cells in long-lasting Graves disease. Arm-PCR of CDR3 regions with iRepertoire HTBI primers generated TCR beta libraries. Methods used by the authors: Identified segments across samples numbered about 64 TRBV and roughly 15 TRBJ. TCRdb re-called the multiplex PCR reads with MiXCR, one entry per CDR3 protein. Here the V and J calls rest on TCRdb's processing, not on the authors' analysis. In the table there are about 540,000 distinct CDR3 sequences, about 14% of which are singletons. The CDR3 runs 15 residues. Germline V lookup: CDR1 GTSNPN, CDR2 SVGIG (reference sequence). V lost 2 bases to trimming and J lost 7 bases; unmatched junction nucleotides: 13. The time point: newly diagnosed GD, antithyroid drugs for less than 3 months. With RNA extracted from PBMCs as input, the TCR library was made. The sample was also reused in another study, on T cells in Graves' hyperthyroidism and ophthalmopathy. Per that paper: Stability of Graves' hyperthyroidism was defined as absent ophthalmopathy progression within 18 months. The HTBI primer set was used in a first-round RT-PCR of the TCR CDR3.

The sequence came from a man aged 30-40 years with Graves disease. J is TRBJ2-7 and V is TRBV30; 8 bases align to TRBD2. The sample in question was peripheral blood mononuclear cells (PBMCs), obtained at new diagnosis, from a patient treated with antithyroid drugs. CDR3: CAWSPQRAGVLEQYF. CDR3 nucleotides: TGTGCCTGGAGTCCCCAACGAGCGGGAGTCTTAGAGCAGTACTTC.